This T cell receptor beta chain is from a study of shared clonotypes between healthy human individuals. Broader study findings: A few donors showed sharing of about 4.6% of naive CD4 clonotypes.

In this sample, this clone turned up many times. What it recognizes is unknown. Original data processing: ImmunoSEQ output held junction-only sequences without quality scores, so filtering differed. Here immunoSEQ multiplex PCR was the method, and the copy in TCRdb shows in-frame clones only, minus some. The V and J calls and clone size come from that table; D and trimming were worked out from the DNA. The sample has 950,000 to 1,100,000 clones; about four fifths are singletons. Material for sequencing was memory CD4+ T cells from PBMCs. Subset here: CD45RA-negative fraction. The sequence was obtained from a man between 18 and 29 years old in good health. Some clones in this sample may be carry-over from other donors' samples.

CDR3 sequence reads: CASASGPSSYEQYF. For the CDR3, the DNA is TGTGCCAGCGCTAGCGGGCCGAGCTCCTACGAGCAGTACTTC. V is TRBV11-2 and J is TRBJ2-7, with 8 bases fitting TRBD2. With 8 bases clipped from V and 0 bases from J, the junction kept 6 bases outside the gene matches. The CDR3 has 14 amino acids. Germline-derived CDR1 and CDR2 are SGHAT and FQNNGV.